This paragraph reports one T cell receptor beta chain. Its antigen is as yet unknown. This CDR3 has 13 residues. V shed 5 bases and J shed 3 bases, with 10 bases lying between them. In germline, CDR1 is MDHEN, CDR2 SYDVKM. The source of the sample is a study of T cell responses to AZD1222 COVID-19 vaccine. General study points: In all cases, repertoires were sampled only after the peak T cell response.

Sequencing used immunoSEQ multiplex PCR; TCRdb keeps in-frame clones, though not all of them. The data contain approximately 100,000 clones, roughly 87% of them singletons. The sample was peripheral blood, taken on day 0 of AZD1222 vaccination. The clonotype originates from an adult in good health. The chain joins TRBV28 to TRBJ1-1; D is possibly TRBD1 (5 bases). CDR3 residues: CASSGGEHTEAFF. In DNA form, the CDR3 reads TGTGCCAGCAGTGGAGGGGAGCACACTGAAGCTTTCTTT. The whole variable domain, filled in from reference TRBV28 and TRBJ1-1, reads DVKVTQSSRYLVKRTGEKVFLECVQDMDHENMFWYRQDPGLGLRLIYFSYDVKMKEKGDIPEGYSVSREKKERFSLILESASTNQTSMYLCASSGGEHTEAFFGQGTRLTVV.